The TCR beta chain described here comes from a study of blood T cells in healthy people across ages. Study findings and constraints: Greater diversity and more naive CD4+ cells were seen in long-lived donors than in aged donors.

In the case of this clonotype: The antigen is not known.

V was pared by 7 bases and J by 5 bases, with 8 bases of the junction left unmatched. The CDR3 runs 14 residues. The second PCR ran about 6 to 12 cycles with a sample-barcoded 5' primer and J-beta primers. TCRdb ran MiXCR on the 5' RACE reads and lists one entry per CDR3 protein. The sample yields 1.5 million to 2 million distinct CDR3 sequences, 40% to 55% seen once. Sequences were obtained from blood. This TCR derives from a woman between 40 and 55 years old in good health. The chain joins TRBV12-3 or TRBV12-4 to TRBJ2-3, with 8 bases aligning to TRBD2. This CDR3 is CASTRAGAVDTQYF. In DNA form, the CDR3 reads TGTGCCAGCACCCGAGCGGGGGCCGTAGATACGCAGTATTTT.